A selection of T cell receptor beta chains follows, all from one sample in a study of blood T cell repertoires in COVID-19. Produced via immunoSEQ multiplex PCR; TCRdb's table is partial and in-frame only. This repertoire shows tens of thousands of clones, under 95% found once; its top ten account for around 32%. The sample was peripheral blood. These receptors were collected from a man between 65 and 85 years old with active COVID-19. CDR3s include the opening cysteine and the closing phenylalanine or tryptophan. The D gene is left open where the match is weak. Clone size is not always given. Where it is, it says once, few, many or a class for expanded clones.

d_call: .
j_call: TRBJ2-1
cdr3_length: 17
clone_size: .
v_call: TRBV28
cdr3_nt: TGTGCCAGCACCCCCAGCGGGACAACCAGCTCCTACAATGAGCAGTTCTTC
cdr3_aa: CASTPSGTTSSYNEQFF

d_call: TRBD2
j_call: TRBJ2-5
cdr3_length: 16
clone_size: once
v_call: TRBV9
cdr3_nt: TGTGCCAGCAGCGTATTGGCGGGGGGCCTTGCTGAGACCCAGTACTTC
cdr3_aa: CASSVLAGGLAETQYF

d_call: TRBD1
j_call: TRBJ1-4
cdr3_length: 14
clone_size: .
v_call: TRBV6-5
cdr3_nt: TGTGCCAGCAGGAGACAGGGCCCTAATGAAAAACTGTTTTTT
cdr3_aa: CASRRQGPNEKLFF

d_call: TRBD2
j_call: TRBJ2-5
cdr3_length: 15
clone_size: .
v_call: TRBV7-9
cdr3_nt: TGTGCCAGCAGCTCAGGGACTAGCAAAGGGGAGACCCAGTACTTC
cdr3_aa: CASSSGTSKGETQYF

d_call: TRBD1
j_call: TRBJ2-7
cdr3_length: 16
clone_size: .
v_call: TRBV18
cdr3_nt: TGTGCCAGCTCACCAGGCATTGGACAGGGGGCCTACGAGCAGTACTTC
cdr3_aa: CASSPGIGQGAYEQYF

d_call: TRBD1
j_call: TRBJ1-5
cdr3_length: 15
clone_size: .
v_call: TRBV18
cdr3_nt: TGTGCCAGCTCCGACAGGGCCGGGGCAAATCAGCCCCAGCATTTT
cdr3_aa: CASSDRAGANQPQHF

d_call: .
j_call: TRBJ2-3
cdr3_length: 15
clone_size: .
v_call: TRBV6-5
cdr3_nt: TGTGCCAGCAGGCTCGGCGCGGCTGGCACAGATACGCAGTATTTT
cdr3_aa: CASRLGAAGTDTQYF

d_call: TRBD1
j_call: TRBJ1-5
cdr3_length: 14
clone_size: .
v_call: TRBV15
cdr3_nt: TGTGCCACCAGTCGGAACAGGGGCTATCAGCCCCAGCATTTT
cdr3_aa: CATSRNRGYQPQHF

d_call: .
j_call: TRBJ2-7
cdr3_length: 16
clone_size: .
v_call: TRBV7-6
cdr3_nt: TGTGCCAGCAGCTTAGCGGGGGGGGGCCCTACCTACGAGCAGTACTTC
cdr3_aa: CASSLAGGGPTYEQYF

d_call: TRBD1
j_call: TRBJ1-4
cdr3_length: 17
clone_size: once
v_call: TRBV27
cdr3_nt: TGTGCCAGCAGTACCCTACAGGGGTACGCGGGTAATGAAAAACTGTTTTTT
cdr3_aa: CASSTLQGYAGNEKLFF

d_call: .
j_call: TRBJ2-3
cdr3_length: 15
clone_size: .
v_call: TRBV7-3
cdr3_nt: TGTGCCAGCAGCTTAAGAGCCGCGGCTTCAGATACGCAGTATTTT
cdr3_aa: CASSLRAAASDTQYF

d_call: TRBD2
j_call: TRBJ2-1
cdr3_length: 15
clone_size: .
v_call: TRBV9
cdr3_nt: TGTGCCAGCAGCCCGCGAACGGGAGGCGGCAATGAGCAGTTCTTC
cdr3_aa: CASSPRTGGGNEQFF

d_call: .
j_call: TRBJ2-1
cdr3_length: 15
clone_size: .
v_call: TRBV7-6
cdr3_nt: TGTGCCAGCAGCCCCGTGGGAGGCTCCTACAATGAGCAGTTCTTC
cdr3_aa: CASSPVGGSYNEQFF

d_call: TRBD2
j_call: TRBJ2-5
cdr3_length: 16
clone_size: .
v_call: TRBV4-1
cdr3_nt: TGCGCCAGCAGCGAACTAGCGGGAGTAGGTTTGGAGACCCAGTACTTC
cdr3_aa: CASSELAGVGLETQYF

d_call: .
j_call: TRBJ1-5
cdr3_length: 11
clone_size: .
v_call: TRBV6-5
cdr3_nt: TGTGCCAGCAGGGCCGGGCAGCCCCAGCATTTT
cdr3_aa: CASRAGQPQHF

d_call: .
j_call: TRBJ2-7
cdr3_length: 15
clone_size: .
v_call: TRBV28
cdr3_nt: TGTGCCAGCAACCTACCAGGGGCGAGCTCCTACGAGCAGTACTTC
cdr3_aa: CASNLPGASSYEQYF

d_call: .
j_call: TRBJ1-5
cdr3_length: 13
clone_size: .
v_call: TRBV6-2/TRBV6-3
cdr3_nt: TGTGCCAGCAGTCGACAGAACAATCAGCCCCAGCATTTT
cdr3_aa: CASSRQNNQPQHF

d_call: TRBD2
j_call: TRBJ2-7
cdr3_length: 15
clone_size: few
v_call: TRBV14
cdr3_nt: TGTGCCAGCAGCCGGGCTAGCGGGGTCTCCTACGAGCAGTACTTC
cdr3_aa: CASSRASGVSYEQYF